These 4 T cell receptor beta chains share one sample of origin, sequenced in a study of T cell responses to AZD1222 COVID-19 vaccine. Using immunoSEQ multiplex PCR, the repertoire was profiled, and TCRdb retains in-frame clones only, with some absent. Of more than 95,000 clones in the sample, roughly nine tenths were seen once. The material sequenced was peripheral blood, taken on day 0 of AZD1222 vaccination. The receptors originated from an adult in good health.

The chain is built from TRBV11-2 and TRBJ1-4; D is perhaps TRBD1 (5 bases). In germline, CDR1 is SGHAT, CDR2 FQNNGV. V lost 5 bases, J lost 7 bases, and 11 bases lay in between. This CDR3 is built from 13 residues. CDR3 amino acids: CASSAGWAEKLFF. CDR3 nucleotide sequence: TGTGCCAGCAGCGCAGGGTGGGCTGAAAAACTGTTTTTT.

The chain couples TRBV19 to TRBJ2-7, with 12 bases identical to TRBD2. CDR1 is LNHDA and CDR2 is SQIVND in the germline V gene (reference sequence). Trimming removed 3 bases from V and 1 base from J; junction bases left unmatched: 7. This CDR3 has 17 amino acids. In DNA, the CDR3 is TGTGCCAGTAGTATCTGGGGACTAGCGGGTCGTTCCTACGAGCAGTACTTC. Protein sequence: CASSIWGLAGRSYEQYF. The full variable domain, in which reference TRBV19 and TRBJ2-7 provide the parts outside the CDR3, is DGGITQSPKYLFRKEGQNVTLSCEQNLNHDAMYWYRQDPGQGLRLIYYSQIVNDFQKGDIAEGYSVSREKKESFPLTVTSAQKNPTAFYLCASSIWGLAGRSYEQYFGPGTRLTVT.

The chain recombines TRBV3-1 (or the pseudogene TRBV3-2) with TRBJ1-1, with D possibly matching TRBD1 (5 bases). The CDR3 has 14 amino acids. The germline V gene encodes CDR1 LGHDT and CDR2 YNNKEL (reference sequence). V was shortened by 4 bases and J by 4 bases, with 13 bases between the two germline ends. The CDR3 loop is CASSLTTGTTEAFF. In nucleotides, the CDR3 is TGTGCCAGCAGCCTTACCACCGGGACCACTGAAGCTTTCTTT.

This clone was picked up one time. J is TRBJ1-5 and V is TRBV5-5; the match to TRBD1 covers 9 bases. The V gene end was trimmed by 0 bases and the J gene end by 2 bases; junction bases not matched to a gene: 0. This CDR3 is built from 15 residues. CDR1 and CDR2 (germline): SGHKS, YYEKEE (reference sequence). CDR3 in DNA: TGTGCCAGCAGCTTGGGGACAGGGGGCAATCAGCCCCAGCATTTT. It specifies CASSLGTGGNQPQHF.